A single sample is the source of the 23 T cell receptor beta chains below, sequenced in a study of technical replicates of blood from a few donors. Clones were sequenced by immunoSEQ multiplex PCR, and TCRdb holds only the in-frame ones, with some missing. The table includes fewer than 85,000 clones, roughly 92% detected once. What was sequenced was T cells isolated from PBMCs. These receptors were collected from a human donor in good health.

This chain connects TRBV6-4 to TRBJ2-6; D unresolved. The CDR3 consists of 16 residues. Per the germline V gene, CDR1 is MRHNA and CDR2 is SNTAGT. Trimming removed 0 bases at V and 1 base at J, with 7 bases between. The CDR3 sequence: CASSDSSWSGANVLTF. The CDR3 nucleotides read TGTGCCAGCAGTGACTCGAGTTGGTCTGGGGCCAACGTCCTGACTTTC.

The rearrangement joins TRBV14 to TRBJ1-1; 8 bases map to TRBD1. This CDR3 region has 14 residues. Trimming at V came to 4 bases and at J to 5 bases, leaving 6 bases not matched to a gene. From germline, CDR1 is SGHDN and CDR2 FVKESK. CDR3 nucleotides: TGTGCCAGCAGCCTAGGGGGGACAGGAACTGAAGCTTTCTTT. The encoded protein is CASSLGGTGTEAFF.

The chain carries TRBV1 and TRBJ2-3; the table's D call of TRBD2 was not tested on the DNA. TRBV1 is a recognized pseudogene. This CDR3 region has 17 residues. This chain's CDR3 is CTSSQGRGRNPRYGQYF. The CDR3 DNA reads as TGCACCAGCAGCCAAGGGCGCGGGAGAAACCCTCGATACGGGCAGTATTTT.

The chain couples TRBV11-3 to TRBJ2-2; 8 bases align to TRBD1. CDR1 and CDR2 (germline): SGHNT, YENEEA. The CDR3 is made up of 16 amino acids. The trim removed 4 bases at V and 4 bases at J, leaving 8 bases unmatched. CDR3 amino acids: CASSSDRGIGTGELFF. The CDR3 DNA reads TGTGCCAGCAGCTCCGACAGGGGTATCGGCACCGGGGAGCTGTTTTTT.

This rearrangement joins TRBV6-5 to TRBJ1-2, with 8 nucleotides matching TRBD1. This CDR3 contains 13 residues. With V trimmed by 5 bases and J by 9 bases, 8 bases remained unmatched. Germline V lookup: CDR1 MNHEY, CDR2 SVGAGI. The CDR3 DNA reads TGTGCCAGCAGTGAGGACAGGGCCATTCGCTACACCTTC. As protein: CASSEDRAIRYTF.

The chain links TRBV28 to TRBJ2-7; D perhaps matches TRBD1 (5 bases). Germline V gene data show CDR1 as MDHEN and CDR2 as SYDVKM. This CDR3 has 15 amino acids. With 6 bases removed from V and 1 base from J, the gap between germline ends came to 16 bases. DNA of the CDR3: TGTGCCAGCAGCTTCGACAGTCTGGCTTCCTACGAGCAGTACTTC. The encoded protein is CASSFDSLASYEQYF.

The chain couples TRBV15 to TRBJ1-2, with 8 bases that match TRBD1. The CDR3 extends over 14 amino acids. Germline V gene lookup returns CDR1 LNHNV and CDR2 YYDKDF (reference sequence). The ends lost 0 bases at V and 5 bases at J; junction bases unmatched: 2. The CDR3 is CATSREGTGYGYTF. The DNA of the CDR3 is TGTGCCACCAGCAGAGAAGGGACAGGTTATGGCTACACCTTC.

The gene calls are TRBV2 and TRBJ1-1, with D maybe TRBD1 (6 bases). V was pared by 6 bases and J by 1 base, with 15 bases between. This CDR3 has 15 amino acids. Germline CDR1 is SNHLY and CDR2 is FYNNEI. The CDR3 region is CASSPTGGRNTEAFF. CDR3 sequence (DNA): TGTGCCAGCAGCCCGACGGGGGGCAGGAACACTGAAGCTTTCTTT.

This clone was detected once. The rearrangement joins TRBV25-1 to TRBJ2-7, with TRBD1 as a possible D gene (6 bases). This CDR3 is built from 14 residues. The V and J ends lost 2 bases and 2 bases respectively, with 10 bases between them. Germline V lookup: CDR1 MGHDK, CDR2 SYGVNS. The DNA of the CDR3 is TGTGCCAGCAGTGAAATACGGGACACCTACGAGCAGTACTTC. This sequence encodes CASSEIRDTYEQYF.

The chain couples TRBV10-3 to TRBJ2-1; 7 bases match TRBD2. CDR3 length: 13 residues. Losses at the gene ends were 9 bases for V and 5 bases for J; bases not matched to a gene: 7. Germline-derived CDR1 and CDR2 are ENHRY and SYGVKD. In DNA, the CDR3 is TGTGCCATTTCCTGGGGGGGTAACAATGAGCAGTTCTTC. Translated: CAISWGGNNEQFF.

The rearrangement uses TRBV7-8 and TRBJ1-5; TRBD1 might be the D (6 bases). CDR1 and CDR2 from the germline V gene are SGHVS and FQNEAQ. The CDR3 runs to 14 residues. V was shortened by 5 bases and J by 3 bases, with 11 bases between the two germline ends. The CDR3 DNA is TGTGCCAGCAGCCCGGACAGTTACAATCAGCCCCAGCATTTT. Translation: CASSPDSYNQPQHF.

The V gene is TRBV11-3, the J gene TRBJ2-3; a possible D gene is TRBD2 (6 bases). Germline V CDR1 and CDR2: SGHNT, YENEEA. The CDR3 runs 16 residues. The V gene lost 0 bases and the J gene lost 6 bases, with 16 bases spanning the gap. DNA for the CDR3: TGTGCCAGCAGCTTAGACGCTACAGCGGGCGTGGATACGCAGTATTTT. As protein: CASSLDATAGVDTQYF.

A single count supports this clone. V usage is TRBV6-6 and J usage is TRBJ1-1, with D tentatively TRBD1 (5 bases). The CDR3 has 12 residues. Germline V gene lookup returns CDR1 MNHNY and CDR2 SVGAGI (reference sequence). The ends were cut back, 7 bases at V and 5 bases at J, with 11 bases in the middle. The CDR3 region has the DNA TGTGCCAGCACGCGACAGACAACTGAAGCTTTCTTT. It encodes CASTRQTTEAFF.

The chain links TRBV18 to TRBJ2-1, with D perhaps TRBD1 (5 bases). The CDR3 runs 13 residues. V lost 6 bases and J 8 bases, leaving 14 bases between the germline ends. Germline V gives CDR1 KGHSH, CDR2 LQKENI. CDR3 residues: CASSSQRGDEQFF. DNA of the CDR3: TGTGCCAGCTCCTCACAAAGGGGCGATGAGCAGTTCTTC.

The V call is TRBV9, the J call TRBJ2-1, with 11 bases identical to TRBD2. Germline CDR1 is SGDLS and CDR2 is YYNGEE. Trimming at V came to 4 bases and at J to 4 bases, leaving 7 bases not matched to a gene. There are 16 residues in the CDR3. The CDR3 spells CASSPITSGRYNEQFF. The DNA of the CDR3 is TGTGCCAGCAGCCCCATAACTAGCGGGAGATACAATGAGCAGTTCTTC.

CDR3 amino acids: CSVKEGPGELFF. The CDR3 DNA reads TGCAGCGTAAAGGAGGGGCCCGGGGAGCTGTTTTTT. J is TRBJ2-2 and V is TRBV29-1, with D perhaps matching TRBD2 (6 bases). This CDR3 is built from 12 residues. V shed 6 bases and J shed 6 bases, with 11 bases lying between them. Looked up from germline, CDR1 is SQVTM and CDR2 is ANQGSEA.

This chain joins TRBV5-6 and TRBJ2-7; tentative D call: TRBD1 (5 bases). CDR3 length equals 14 residues. Germline CDR1 is SGHDT and CDR2 is YYEEEE. V was trimmed by 1 base and J by 3 bases, leaving 11 bases between them. The CDR3 DNA sequence: TGTGCCAGCAGCTTGCAGGGTGGTTTCTACGAGCAGTACTTC. This codes for CASSLQGGFYEQYF.

Only one count was recorded for this clone. The chain joins TRBV30 to TRBJ1-3; 7 positions agree with TRBD1. The V segment lost 5 bases and the J segment 3 bases; nucleotides outside the gene matches: 13. The germline CDR1 and CDR2 sequences are GTSNPN and SVGIG (reference sequence). CDR3 length equals 16 residues. CDR3 in DNA: TGTGCCTGGGAAAACCGACAGGGAATAGTTGGAAACACCATATATTTT. It is translated as CAWENRQGIVGNTIYF.

The gene calls are TRBV6-5 and TRBJ1-1; D gene uncertain. Germline CDR1 is MNHEY and CDR2 is SVGAGI. Deletions cut 5 bases from V and 0 bases from J, with 13 bases between. The CDR3 covers 15 residues. CDR3 DNA sequence: TGTGCCAGCAGTACGAAGGTGACAATGAACACTGAAGCTTTCTTT. The encoded protein is CASSTKVTMNTEAFF.

The rearrangement links TRBV5-1 to TRBJ2-7; D may be TRBD2 (6 bases). Germline V lookup: CDR1 SGHRS, CDR2 YFSETQ. This CDR3 has 17 residues. With 0 bases removed from V and 1 base from J, the gap between germline ends came to 17 bases. The CDR3 spells CASSLAYGSGISYEQYF. The DNA of the CDR3 is TGCGCCAGCAGCTTGGCCTATGGTAGCGGAATATCCTACGAGCAGTACTTC. Full variable domain (remainder filled in from reference TRBV5-1 and TRBJ2-7): KAGVTQTPRYLIKTRGQQVTLSCSPISGHRSVSWYQQTPGQGLQFLFEYFSETQRNKGNFPGRFSGRQFSNSRSEMNVSTLELGDSALYLCASSLAYGSGISYEQYFGPGTRLTVT.

The chain is built from TRBV9 and TRBJ2-3, with D possibly matching TRBD1 (5 bases). The CDR3 runs 17 residues. Between the trimmed V and J ends, which lost 0 bases and 0 bases, there was a span of 14 bases. Germline V gene data show CDR1 as SGDLS and CDR2 as YYNGEE. DNA for the CDR3: TGTGCCAGCAGCGTAGAAGCGACAGCGAGCAGCACAGATACGCAGTATTTT. Protein sequence: CASSVEATASSTDTQYF.

The chain carries TRBV6-1 and TRBJ1-3; no clear D gene. Germline V lookup: CDR1 MNHNS, CDR2 SASEGT. The V gene lost 6 bases and the J gene lost 1 base, with 4 bases spanning the gap. This CDR3 region has 12 residues. CDR3 in DNA: TGTGCCAGCAGCTATTCTGGAAACACCATATATTTT. Residues: CASSYSGNTIYF.

The chain uses TRBV7-9 and TRBJ2-3; 7 bases are a match to TRBD2. Germline V gives CDR1 SEHNR, CDR2 FQNEAQ (reference sequence). This CDR3 contains 15 residues. Trimming took 2 bases from V and 6 from J; bases not matched to a gene: 8. CDR3 region: CASSLLAGEGDTQYF. CDR3 nucleotide sequence: TGTGCCAGCAGCTTACTGGCGGGAGAGGGTGATACGCAGTATTTT.